This entry features one TCR beta chain sequence. Its antigen is not known. The source of the sample is a study of graft-versus-host responses after intestinal transplantation. The CDR3 is 16 amino acids. V was shortened by 1 base and J by 1 base, with 11 bases between the two germline ends. Germline CDR1 reads MNHEY; CDR2 reads SVGAGI. This table comes from immunoSEQ multiplex PCR, and its TCRdb copy is limited to in-frame clones, with some not included. Altogether about 120,000 clones are present, over 85% being singletons, with the ten largest covering roughly 0.12%. Source: unstimulated CD4+ T cells sorted from spleen or lymph node cells, taken before intestinal transplant. This chain joins TRBV6-5 and TRBJ2-1; D unresolved. The source of this sequence is a human donor who received an intestinal transplant. In nucleotides, the CDR3 is TGTGCCAGCAGTTACTTGAACCCCCCTTCCTACAATGAGCAGTTCTTC. Residues: CASSYLNPPSYNEQFF.